The 30 T cell receptor beta chains below were found in one sample sequenced in a study of cytomegalovirus exposure and HLA in healthy donors. PCR employed 60 Vbeta and 13 Jbeta primers. Only in-frame clones appear in the TCRdb table, and some are missing; sequencing was by immunoSEQ multiplex PCR. This sample's clone table lists around 190,000 clones. Sequencing used PBMCs. The receptors were gathered from a woman aged 25 to 45 in good health and CMV-seropositive.

The V and J genes are TRBV7-2 and TRBJ2-5, with TRBD2 matching over 8 bases. CDR1 is SGHTA, CDR2 FQGNSA, per germline. V lost 3 bases and J lost 5; bases outside the gene matches: 8. The length of the CDR3 is 15 residues. This CDR3 is CASSLNGRVGETQYF. The DNA of the CDR3 is TGTGCCAGCAGCTTGAACGGGAGGGTTGGGGAGACCCAGTACTTC.

This rearrangement joins TRBV5-1 to TRBJ2-7; 9 bases match TRBD1. Germline V gene lookup returns CDR1 SGHRS and CDR2 YFSETQ. CDR3 length: 15 amino acids. Trimming at V came to 7 bases and at J to 1 base, leaving 9 bases not matched to a gene. CDR3 protein: CASCQTGGDSYEQYF. In nucleotides, the CDR3 is TGCGCCAGCTGTCAAACAGGGGGCGATTCCTACGAGCAGTACTTC.

V is TRBV29-1 and J is TRBJ2-7; a possible D gene is TRBD1 (6 bases). Germline CDR1 reads SQVTM; CDR2 reads ANQGSEA. CDR3 length equals 14 residues. V lost 7 bases, J lost 4 bases, and 20 bases lay in between. The DNA of the CDR3 is TGCAGCGCTGAGTTGAACGACAGGTCGTACGAGCAGTACTTC. Protein sequence: CSAELNDRSYEQYF.

The chain employs TRBV7-9 and TRBJ1-2; maybe TRBD1 (6 bases). The V gene's germline CDR1 is SEHNR and CDR2 FQNEAQ (reference sequence). There are 13 residues in the CDR3. Trimming removed 5 bases at V and 6 bases at J, with 13 bases between. CDR3 nucleotides: TGTGCCAGCAGCCAGCCGGGGGGCGATGGCTACACCTTC. This codes for CASSQPGGDGYTF.

The chain uses TRBV4-1 and TRBJ1-1; TRBD1 might be the D (5 bases). There are 15 residues in the CDR3. Germline CDR1 and CDR2: MGHRA and YSYEKL. V was clipped by 4 bases and J by 0 bases, with 12 bases between them. In DNA form, the CDR3 reads TGCGCCAGCAGCCCTCGGGGGGGGTTGAACACTGAAGCTTTCTTT. As protein: CASSPRGGLNTEAFF.

The rearrangement uses TRBV5-1 and TRBJ2-2; 16 bases align to TRBD2. The J segment lost 4 bases and the V segment lost 3 bases, leaving 6 bases of the junction unmatched. This CDR3 is 18 amino acids long. CDR1 is SGHRS and CDR2 is YFSETQ in the germline V gene. The CDR3 DNA follows: TGCGCCAGCAGCTCAGGGACTAGCGGGAGGGCCGCCACCGGGGAGCTGTTTTTT. Amino acids: CASSSGTSGRAATGELFF. Together with reference TRBV5-1 and TRBJ2-2, the CDR3 gives the full variable domain: KAGVTQTPRYLIKTRGQQVTLSCSPISGHRSVSWYQQTPGQGLQFLFEYFSETQRNKGNFPGRFSGRQFSNSRSEMNVSTLELGDSALYLCASSSGTSGRAATGELFFGEGSRLTVL.

The CDR3 protein is CASSLGQGPNTEAFF. The DNA for the CDR3 is TGTGCCAGCAGCTTAGGGCAGGGTCCGAACACTGAAGCTTTCTTT. The chain has TRBV7-9 and TRBJ1-1; possible D gene TRBD1, 5 bases. Germline CDR1 is SEHNR and CDR2 is FQNEAQ (reference sequence). This CDR3 region has 15 residues. The germline V and J ends were trimmed by 1 base and 1 base, with 10 bases remaining between them. Looking up the rest from reference TRBV7-9 and TRBJ1-1 gives the full variable domain: DTGVSQNPRHKITKRGQNVTFRCDPISEHNRLYWYRQTLGQGPEFLTYFQNEAQLEKSRLLSDRFSAERPKGSFSTLEIQRTEQGDSAMYLCASSLGQGPNTEAFFGQGTRLTVV.

The chain has TRBV15 and TRBJ2-5; D is ambiguous. V was cut by 0 bases and J by 4 bases, with 3 bases left in between. This CDR3 has 12 amino acids. CDR1 LNHNV and CDR2 YYDKDF come from the germline V gene (reference sequence). The CDR3 here is CATSRDRETQYF. The CDR3 bases are TGTGCCACCAGCAGAGATAGAGAGACCCAGTACTTC. Full variable domain (rest looked up from reference TRBV15 and TRBJ2-5): DAMVIQNPRYQVTQFGKPVTLSCSQTLNHNVMYWYQQKSSQAPKLLFHYYDKDFNNEADTPDNFQSRRPNTSFCFLDIRSPGLGDTAMYLCATSRDRETQYFGPGTRLLVL.

The rearrangement links TRBV20-1 to TRBJ1-5, with D hard to call. Germline assignment: CDR1 DFQATT and CDR2 SNEGSKA (reference sequence). The V end was cut by 3 bases, the J end by 9 bases, with 9 bases between. This CDR3 is 11 amino acids long. Written as DNA, the CDR3 is TGCAGTGCTAGTAACAAGTTGCCCCAGCATTTT. It is translated as CSASNKLPQHF.

The V and J genes are TRBV6-5 and TRBJ1-1, with D tentatively TRBD1 (6 bases). Germline CDR1 MNHEY, CDR2 SVGAGI. V was trimmed by 8 bases and J by 2 bases, leaving 15 bases between them. The CDR3 sequence is 14 residues long. CDR3 protein: CASGMHRANTEAFF. In nucleotides, the CDR3 is TGTGCCAGCGGGATGCACAGGGCTAACACTGAAGCTTTCTTT.

This chain uses TRBV6-5 with TRBJ2-3, with D tentatively TRBD2 (5 bases). V shed 2 bases and J shed 1 base, with 7 bases lying between them. Germline V lookup: CDR1 MNHEY, CDR2 SVGAGI. CDR3 size: 14 residues. The CDR3, as DNA: TGTGCCAGCAGTTACACTAGGGGCACAGATACGCAGTATTTT. It codes for CASSYTRGTDTQYF.

The genes are TRBV18 and TRBJ1-4; D remains ambiguous. V lost 5 bases and J lost 7, with 20 bases in between. There are 16 residues in the CDR3. The germline V gene has CDR1 KGHSH and CDR2 LQKENI. CDR3 DNA sequence: TGTGCCAGCTCAAGCCGACCAAGGGAACGGGGTGAAAAACTGTTTTTT. This translates into CASSSRPRERGEKLFF.

The chain joins TRBV27 to TRBJ2-3, with 7 bases matching TRBD2. V was pared by 5 bases and J by 6 bases, with 20 bases of the junction left unmatched. The CDR3 has 18 residues. The germline gives CDR1 MNHEY, CDR2 SMNVEV (reference sequence). The CDR3 bases are TGTGCCAGCAGTAGAAAGGGACTACCAAACCTTAGAACGGATACGCAGTATTTT. Amino acids: CASSRKGLPNLRTDTQYF.

The chain combines TRBV19 with TRBJ1-2; perhaps TRBD1 as D (5 bases). The CDR3 covers 14 residues. Germline values: CDR1 LNHDA, CDR2 SQIVND (reference sequence). V lost 8 bases and J 1 base, leaving 14 bases between the germline ends. This CDR3 is CASESYRFNYGYTF. DNA of the CDR3: TGTGCCAGTGAATCCTACAGGTTTAACTATGGCTACACCTTC.

This sequence joins TRBV5-1 and TRBJ1-4; the match to TRBD1 covers 7 bases. Germline assignment: CDR1 SGHRS and CDR2 YFSETQ. Trimming removed 3 bases from V and 4 bases from J; junction bases left unmatched: 6. This CDR3 is built from 15 residues. The CDR3 loop reads CASSYGTASNEKLFF. DNA of the CDR3: TGCGCCAGCAGCTACGGGACAGCAAGTAATGAAAAACTGTTTTTT.

This rearrangement joins TRBV18 to TRBJ1-5, with D possibly TRBD1 on 6 matching bases. CDR1 is KGHSH and CDR2 is LQKENI in the germline V gene. The CDR3 consists of 16 residues. V lost 4 bases and J lost 6, with 19 bases in between. CDR3 DNA sequence: TGTGCCAGCTCACACGGACGACAGGTGATCGGTCAGCCCCAGCATTTT. Protein product: CASSHGRQVIGQPQHF.

The chain uses TRBV5-6 and TRBJ2-5; maybe TRBD1 (5 bases). V lost 4 bases and J 3 bases, leaving 22 bases between the germline ends. The CDR3 sequence is 17 residues long. The germline V gene has CDR1 SGHDT and CDR2 YYEEEE. The CDR3 loop reads CASSHRKDPDVEETQYF. In DNA, the CDR3 is TGTGCCAGCAGCCACAGGAAGGACCCGGATGTAGAAGAGACCCAGTACTTC.

The chain employs TRBV27 and TRBJ1-1; D unclear. With 4 bases removed from V and 2 bases from J, the gap between germline ends came to 8 bases. CDR1 is MNHEY, CDR2 SMNVEV, per germline (reference sequence). This CDR3 region has 13 residues. The CDR3 protein is CASSWAPNTEAFF. CDR3 nucleotide sequence: TGTGCCAGCAGTTGGGCCCCTAACACTGAAGCTTTCTTT.

The CDR3 sequence: CASSHSLGDRGRQPQHF. DNA of the CDR3: TGCGCCAGCAGCCATAGTTTGGGGGACAGGGGGCGGCAGCCCCAGCATTTT. V is TRBV4-1 and J is TRBJ1-5; 12 bases map to TRBD1. The J segment lost 7 bases and the V segment lost 3 bases, leaving 10 bases of the junction unmatched. This CDR3 spans 17 amino acids. The germline V gene has CDR1 MGHRA and CDR2 YSYEKL.

The V call is TRBV6-1, the J call TRBJ2-7; 8 bases line up with TRBD2. CDR3 length: 14 residues. J was trimmed by 3 bases and V by 5 bases; bases with no gene match: 6. CDR1 MNHNS and CDR2 SASEGT come from the germline V gene. CDR3 sequence (DNA): TGTGCCAGCAGTCGACTAGCGACCTTCTACGAGCAGTACTTC. It yields the protein CASSRLATFYEQYF.

The rearrangement links TRBV10-1 to TRBJ2-3, with TRBD2 matching over 8 bases. This CDR3 contains 14 residues. J lost 4 bases, V lost 5 bases, and 5 bases had no gene match. Germline V gives CDR1 WNHNN, CDR2 SYGVQD (reference sequence). Here the CDR3 DNA reads TGCGCCAGCAGTAAGCGGGAGCACCCAGATACGCAGTATTTT. Its translation is CASSKREHPDTQYF.

This CDR3 is CASTQGAELNEQFF. DNA of the CDR3: TGTGCCAGCACCCAGGGGGCTGAGCTTAATGAGCAGTTCTTC. The chain couples TRBV28 to TRBJ2-1, with TRBD1 identical over 8 bases. With V trimmed by 7 bases and J by 7 bases, 9 bases remained unmatched. Germline CDR1 is MDHEN and CDR2 is SYDVKM. The CDR3 runs 14 residues.

This chain links TRBV5-5 with TRBJ2-5; TRBD1 agrees at 7 bases. Losses at the gene ends were 2 bases for V and 1 base for J; bases not matched to a gene: 2. The CDR3 is 14 amino acids. Germline V CDR1 and CDR2: SGHKS, YYEKEE (reference sequence). This chain's CDR3 is CASSFGQAQETQYF. DNA for the CDR3: TGTGCCAGCAGCTTTGGACAGGCCCAAGAGACCCAGTACTTC.

This chain connects TRBV5-4 to TRBJ1-4, with no clear D. This CDR3 has 12 amino acids. The V gene lost 0 bases and the J gene lost 12 bases, with 9 bases spanning the gap. Germline values: CDR1 SGHNT, CDR2 YYREEE (reference sequence). CDR3 DNA sequence: TGTGCCAGCAGCTTGGATAGTGGAGAACTGTTTTTT. This gives the protein CASSLDSGELFF.

The chain combines TRBV25-1 with TRBJ1-1; D remains ambiguous. The germline V gene encodes CDR1 MGHDK and CDR2 SYGVNS. Trimming pared 3 bases from V and 5 bases from J, leaving 13 bases between. The CDR3 contains 14 residues. The CDR3, as DNA: TGTGCCAGCAGTGATCTTCCCGAACGGACTGAAGCTTTCTTT. Encoded protein: CASSDLPERTEAFF.

V is TRBV19 and J is TRBJ2-7; 9 bases agree with TRBD2. The CDR3 loop spans 14 amino acids. Germline V gene sequence: CDR1 LNHDA, CDR2 SQIVND (reference sequence). The J segment lost 6 bases and the V segment lost 5 bases, leaving 8 bases of the junction unmatched. The CDR3 DNA sequence: TGTGCCAGTAGTGTTTCTAGCGGGATAAGCGAGCAGTACTTC. This translates into CASSVSSGISEQYF.

CDR3 bases: TGTGCCAGCAGTGAAGGACAGGGCTATGGCTACACCTTC. Protein sequence: CASSEGQGYGYTF. The chain joins TRBV28 to TRBJ1-2; 8 bases are a match to TRBD1. The CDR3 contains 13 residues. V shed 5 bases and J 4 bases; nucleotides not matched to a gene: 3. Per the germline V gene, CDR1 is MDHEN and CDR2 is SYDVKM.

The rearrangement links TRBV7-2 to TRBJ2-1; no definite D call. V was clipped by 0 bases and J by 0 bases, with 12 bases between them. CDR1 is SGHTA and CDR2 is FQGNSA in the germline V gene. CDR3 length: 17 residues. The CDR3 coding sequence is TGTGCCAGCAGCTTAGCTCTTTCCCTTAGCTCCTACAATGAGCAGTTCTTC. Translating it yields CASSLALSLSSYNEQFF.

The chain's CDR3 is CASSLGPLAGEGQTQYF. CDR3 bases: TGCGCCAGCAGCTTGGGACCCTTAGCGGGAGAGGGACAGACCCAGTACTTC. The genes are TRBV5-1 and TRBJ2-5, with TRBD2 matching 9 bases. Germline lookup yields CDR1 SGHRS and CDR2 YFSETQ. The CDR3 runs 17 residues. Unmatched junction bases numbered 12, after V lost 0 bases and J lost 6 bases.

The V gene is TRBV5-1, the J gene TRBJ2-1; 8 bases match TRBD1. After removal of 2 bases from V and 6 bases from J, the junction contained 4 bases not matched to a gene. Germline loops: CDR1 SGHRS, CDR2 YFSETQ. The CDR3 contains 14 residues. This chain's CDR3 is CASSFGQGPNEQFF. In DNA, the CDR3 is TGCGCCAGCAGCTTCGGACAGGGACCCAATGAGCAGTTCTTC.